The 25 T cell receptor beta chains reported below all come from one sample, sequenced in a study of shared clonotypes between healthy human individuals. Clones were sequenced by immunoSEQ multiplex PCR, and TCRdb holds only the in-frame ones, with some missing. The sample yields roughly 380,000 clones, around 96% seen once. Material for sequencing was memory CD8+ T cells sorted from blood. Subset indicated: CD45RO+ cells pooled with CCR7-negative TemRA cells. These receptors were collected from a man aged 25 to 40 in good health.

Regarding this clone: At one end, the junction sequence differs from germline, possibly due to a read error. The rearrangement uses TRBV28 and TRBJ2-7, with D perhaps matching TRBD2 (6 bases). CDR3 length: 11 residues. Germline lookup yields CDR1 MDHEN and CDR2 SYDVKM. This chain's CDR3 is CATRDSHEQYF. DNA for the CDR3: TGTGCCACCCGGGACTCCCACGAGCAGTACTTC.

This chain joins TRBV27 and TRBJ2-2; D gene uncertain. V was cut by 2 bases and J by 7 bases, with 8 bases left in between. The CDR3 sequence is 13 residues long. Per the germline V gene, CDR1 is MNHEY and CDR2 is SMNVEV (reference sequence). DNA for the CDR3: TGTGCCAGCAGTTTAGAGGTGGTCGGGGAGCTGTTTTTT. Protein sequence: CASSLEVVGELFF.

The chain combines TRBV29-1 with TRBJ2-7; TRBD2 aligns across 9 bases. J was trimmed by 6 bases and V by 7 bases; bases with no gene match: 4. CDR1 is SQVTM and CDR2 is ANQGSEA in the germline V gene. This CDR3 is built from 11 residues. In DNA form, the CDR3 reads TGCAGCGCAGGGACTAGCCGCGAGCAGTACTTC. It yields the protein CSAGTSREQYF.

V is TRBV28 and J is TRBJ1-2; 10 positions agree with TRBD1. Trimming at V came to 4 bases and at J to 3 bases, leaving 5 bases not matched to a gene. Germline assignment: CDR1 MDHEN and CDR2 SYDVKM. The CDR3 has 15 amino acids. CDR3 nucleotide sequence: TGTGCCAGCAGTTCGTCCGGGACAGGGGACTATGGCTACACCTTC. This encodes CASSSSGTGDYGYTF.

V is TRBV2 and J is TRBJ2-7, with 7 nucleotides matching TRBD2. This CDR3 region has 13 residues. The germline gives CDR1 SNHLY, CDR2 FYNNEI. V lost 2 bases to trimming and J lost 5 bases; unmatched junction nucleotides: 3. The CDR3 loop is CASSEWGTNEQYF. The CDR3 coding sequence is TGTGCCAGCAGTGAATGGGGGACTAACGAGCAGTACTTC.

CDR3 DNA sequence: TGTGCCAGCAGACTAAGCCAGGGACTCCATGACCAGGATACGCAGTATTTT. Its translation is CASRLSQGLHDQDTQYF. This chain connects TRBV2 to TRBJ2-3; D is possibly TRBD2 (6 bases). Germline CDR1 and CDR2: SNHLY and FYNNEI. The CDR3 runs to 17 residues. V was clipped by 6 bases and J by 6 bases, with 25 bases between them.

This CDR3 is CASWGGKTQYF. DNA of the CDR3: TGTGCCAGCTGGGGGGGGAAAACGCAGTATTTT. The genes are TRBV7-8 and TRBJ2-3, with 7 bases lining up with TRBD2. This CDR3 has 11 residues. Germline V gene sequence: CDR1 SGHVS, CDR2 FQNEAQ. V gave up 8 bases and J gave up 9 bases; unmatched junction bases: 5.

The CDR3 reads CASSYSEVRRATDTQYF. In DNA form, the CDR3 reads TGTGCCAGCTCCTACTCGGAGGTTCGCAGGGCCACAGATACGCAGTATTTT. The chain uses TRBV18 and TRBJ2-3, with D perhaps given as TRBD1 or TRBD2 (5 bases each). The CDR3 loop spans 17 amino acids. From germline, CDR1 is KGHSH and CDR2 LQKENI. With 6 bases removed from V and 2 bases from J, the gap between germline ends came to 21 bases.

V gene TRBV21-1 combines with J gene TRBJ2-5; TRBD1, the D gene given by the table, was not confirmed from the DNA. TRBV21-1 is reported as a pseudogene. The CDR3 has 14 residues. The CDR3 spells CASSRQGAVETQYF. In nucleotides, the CDR3 is TGTGCCAGCAGCAGACAGGGGGCGGTGGAGACCCAGTACTTC.

V gene TRBV5-8 combines with J gene TRBJ1-2; weak D call: TRBD1 (6 bases). Per the germline V gene, CDR1 is SGHTS and CDR2 is YDEGEE. V was trimmed by 5 bases and J by 5 bases, leaving 13 bases between them. The CDR3 covers 13 residues. The CDR3 protein is CASRLTGIYGYTF. The CDR3 DNA is TGTGCCAGCAGACTGACAGGCATTTATGGCTACACCTTC. Drawing the rest from reference TRBV5-8 and TRBJ1-2, the complete variable domain is EAGVTQSPTHLIKTRGQQATLRCSPISGHTSVYWYQQALGLGLQFLLWYDEGEERNRGNFPPRFSGRQFPNYSSELNVNALELEDSALYLCASRLTGIYGYTFGSGTRLTVV.

The CDR3 DNA sequence: TGTGCCAGCAGCTCACAGGGTTGGGGAACTGAAGCTTTCTTT. Translation: CASSSQGWGTEAFF. The chain has TRBV7-9 and TRBJ1-1; tentative D call: TRBD1 (6 bases). Germline-derived CDR1 and CDR2 are SEHNR and FQNEAQ (reference sequence). The length of the CDR3 is 14 residues. V was clipped by 4 bases and J by 5 bases, with 14 bases between them.

The V and J genes are TRBV4-2 and TRBJ2-7; 13 bases agree with TRBD2. J was trimmed by 5 bases and V by 5 bases; bases with no gene match: 3. This CDR3 comprises 14 residues. Germline loops: CDR1 LGHNA, CDR2 YNFKEQ. CDR3 in amino acids: CASSGLAGDHEQYF. In DNA, the CDR3 is TGTGCCAGCAGCGGACTAGCGGGAGACCACGAGCAGTACTTC.

This chain connects TRBV6-4 to TRBJ2-2, with D perhaps TRBD2 (5 bases). The length of the CDR3 is 14 residues. Germline-derived CDR1 and CDR2 are MRHNA and SNTAGT. V lost 6 bases to trimming and J lost 6 bases, with 14 bases between them. CDR3 sequence reads: CASRPEGHAGELFF. The CDR3 DNA reads TGTGCCAGCAGACCCGAGGGCCACGCCGGGGAGCTGTTTTTT.

This clone was counted once. V usage is TRBV5-1 and J usage is TRBJ1-1; D may be TRBD1 (5 bases). Between the trimmed V and J ends, which lost 4 bases and 3 bases, there was a span of 10 bases. Germline CDR1 reads SGHRS; CDR2 reads YFSETQ. This CDR3 contains 13 residues. In DNA, the CDR3 is TGCGCCAGCAGCGCCTGGACACACACTGAAGCTTTCTTT. This codes for CASSAWTHTEAFF.

On this clone: The sample holds other DNA sequences that translate to the same CDR3. V is TRBV30 and J is TRBJ2-7; maybe TRBD2 (5 bases). Trimming stripped 2 bases from V and 4 bases from J, with 6 bases between. The CDR3 is 11 residues long. Germline CDR1 is GTSNPN and CDR2 is SVGIG (reference sequence). CDR3: CAWSPGYEQYF. CDR3 in DNA: TGTGCCTGGAGTCCGGGGTACGAGCAGTACTTC.

The chain couples TRBV14 to TRBJ2-1; TRBD1 matches at 8 bases. Germline CDR1 is SGHDN and CDR2 is FVKESK. The CDR3 sequence is 15 residues long. The V segment lost 4 bases and the J segment 2 bases; nucleotides outside the gene matches: 4. The CDR3 DNA sequence: TGTGCCAGCAGCCCCTGGACAGGGACCTACAATGAGCAGTTCTTC. It translates to CASSPWTGTYNEQFF.

This clone was seen a few times. The chain couples TRBV6-5 to TRBJ1-5; TRBD1 matches 9 bases. V was clipped by 4 bases and J by 1 base; unmatched bases: 5. This CDR3 has 16 amino acids. CDR1 MNHEY and CDR2 SVGAGI come from the germline V gene. The CDR3 nucleotides read TGTGCCAGCAGTTCTACCGGGACAGGGAGCAATCAGCCCCAGCATTTT. It codes for CASSSTGTGSNQPQHF.

The chain combines TRBV27 with TRBJ2-3, with D unclear. Germline CDR1 and CDR2: MNHEY and SMNVEV (reference sequence). CDR3 length equals 14 residues. V gave up 6 bases and J gave up 2 bases, with 12 bases separating them. As DNA, the CDR3 is TGTGCCAGCAGCGTGGGCCTTCCCACAGATACGCAGTATTTT. Its protein product is CASSVGLPTDTQYF.

About this clone itself: The same CDR3 arises from other DNA sequences in this sample as well. The chain has TRBV20-1 and TRBJ2-3; D is undetermined. The V end was cut by 2 bases, the J end by 6 bases, with 6 bases between. There are 11 residues in the CDR3. Germline V gene lookup returns CDR1 DFQATT and CDR2 SNEGSKA (reference sequence). The CDR3 DNA follows: TGCAGTGCTAGACGGTCCGATACGCAGTATTTT. This encodes CSARRSDTQYF.

This chain joins TRBV29-1 and TRBJ2-4; TRBD1 matches 10 bases. The CDR3 is 14 amino acids. Germline values: CDR1 SQVTM, CDR2 ANQGSEA. With V trimmed by 2 bases and J by 9 bases, 7 bases remained unmatched. As DNA, the CDR3 is TGCAGCGTTGAATTCTGGACAGGGGGGAGCATTCAGTACTTC. The encoded protein is CSVEFWTGGSIQYF. The full variable domain, its missing parts supplied by reference TRBV29-1 and TRBJ2-4, is SAVISQKPSRDICQRGTSLTIQCQVDSQVTMMFWYRQQPGQSLTLIATANQGSEATYESGFVIDKFPISRPNLTFSTLTVSNMSPEDSSIYLCSVEFWTGGSIQYFGAGTRLSVL.

This clone is a singleton in its sample. J is TRBJ2-7 and V is TRBV28; 9 bases match TRBD1. CDR3 length equals 15 residues. Germline lookup yields CDR1 MDHEN and CDR2 SYDVKM. The ends lost 6 bases at V and 2 bases at J; junction bases unmatched: 8. CDR3 coding DNA: TGTGCCAGCAGGGAACCCGGGACAGGGCCCTACGAGCAGTACTTC. Translated, it gives CASREPGTGPYEQYF. The full variable domain, its missing parts supplied by reference TRBV28 and TRBJ2-7, is DVKVTQSSRYLVKRTGEKVFLECVQDMDHENMFWYRQDPGLGLRLIYFSYDVKMKEKGDIPEGYSVSREKKERFSLILESASTNQTSMYLCASREPGTGPYEQYFGPGTRLTVT.

The chain combines TRBV6-5 with TRBJ2-1, with a tentative D call TRBD2 (5 bases). The CDR3 consists of 16 residues. V lost 0 bases to trimming and J lost 3 bases, with 12 bases between them. In germline, CDR1 is MNHEY, CDR2 SVGAGI. CDR3 loop: CASSYSSTGLYNEQFF. For the CDR3, the DNA is TGTGCCAGCAGTTACTCTTCGACCGGACTCTACAATGAGCAGTTCTTC.

The chain carries TRBV5-1 and TRBJ2-1, with a weak D call TRBD2 (6 bases). From germline, CDR1 is SGHRS and CDR2 YFSETQ. V lost 4 bases and J 0 bases, leaving 17 bases between the germline ends. The length of the CDR3 is 17 residues. CDR3 nucleotides: TGCGCCAGCAGCGTAACCATATCCGGGAGCTCCTACAATGAGCAGTTCTTC. Its protein product is CASSVTISGSSYNEQFF.

The CDR3 coding sequence is TGCGCCAGCAGCCAGCTGACGAATGAAAAACTGTTTTTT. The encoded protein is CASSQLTNEKLFF. The chain recombines TRBV5-1 with TRBJ1-4, with D unresolved. The V and J ends lost 4 bases and 5 bases respectively, with 9 bases between them. The CDR3 length is 13 residues. Germline V CDR1 and CDR2: SGHRS, YFSETQ. Complete variable domain (other parts from reference TRBV5-1 and TRBJ1-4): KAGVTQTPRYLIKTRGQQVTLSCSPISGHRSVSWYQQTPGQGLQFLFEYFSETQRNKGNFPGRFSGRQFSNSRSEMNVSTLELGDSALYLCASSQLTNEKLFFGSGTQLSVL.

This rearrangement joins TRBV19 to TRBJ2-3; TRBD2 might be the D (6 bases). The CDR3 contains 14 residues. With 4 bases removed from V and 0 bases from J, the gap between germline ends came to 8 bases. Per germline, CDR1 LNHDA and CDR2 SQIVND (reference sequence). The CDR3 coding sequence is TGTGCCAGTAGTAGGGGGACTAGCACAGATACGCAGTATTTT. Translation: CASSRGTSTDTQYF.